Following are 32 T cell receptor beta chains from one sample sequenced in a study of OX40 agonist ivuxolimab in advanced cancers. Receptors were amplified or captured by the immunoSEQ multiplex PCR assay. Imported from immuneACCESS, the table was reduced by TCRdb to in-frame sequences with V and J called. These copies leave out some clones; in studies compared against another copy, an unresolved V gene accounts for under half, and the cause of the remainder is not known. In this sample the table shows 55,000 to 80,000 clones, about 85% of which occur a single time. The ten largest clonotypes hold 0.85% to 1.4% of the sample. Sequenced here: CD4+ or CD8+ T cells sorted from blood, sampled in a trial of the OX40 agonist ivuxolimab. The receptors derive from an adult with an advanced solid tumor such as melanoma, head and neck, liver or kidney cancer.

This chain uses TRBV25-1 with TRBJ2-3; TRBD1 matches 8 bases. The CDR3 is made up of 13 amino acids. Looked up from germline, CDR1 is MGHDK and CDR2 is SYGVNS. V lost 6 bases and J lost 2; bases outside the gene matches: 1. The DNA for the CDR3 is TGTGCCAGCAGGGACAGGGTCACAGATACGCAGTATTTT. Amino acids: CASRDRVTDTQYF. Based on the CDR3 plus reference TRBV25-1 and TRBJ2-3, the full variable domain is EADIYQTPRYLVIGTGKKITLECSQTMGHDKMYWYQQDPGMELHLIHYSYGVNSTEKGDLSSESTVSRIRTEHFPLTLESARPSHTSQYLCASRDRVTDTQYFGPGTRLTVL.

The CDR3 coding sequence is TGTGCCAGCAGCTTAGCGCGACTAGCGGGAGACGAGCAGTACTTC. Translation: CASSLARLAGDEQYF. The chain is built from TRBV7-9 and TRBJ2-5, with 12 bases matching TRBD2. The assigned J gene may be wrong: the sequence end matches TRBJ2-7 better. Germline CDR1 and CDR2: SEHNR and FQNEAQ (reference sequence). The CDR3 runs 15 residues.

The J gene is TRBJ2-1, the V gene TRBV7-2; no firm D call. The CDR3 sequence is 15 residues long. CDR1 is SGHTA, CDR2 FQGNSA, per germline. The V gene lost 4 bases and the J gene lost 4 bases, with 14 bases spanning the gap. This CDR3 is CASSSAGGNYNEQFF. The CDR3 DNA follows: TGTGCCAGCAGCTCTGCTGGCGGAAATTACAATGAGCAGTTCTTC.

This clone was counted once. The chain links TRBV25-1 to TRBJ1-1; a possible D gene is TRBD1 (5 bases). There are 13 residues in the CDR3. V lost 8 bases and J lost 3, with 13 bases in between. Germline values: CDR1 MGHDK, CDR2 SYGVNS. The CDR3 coding sequence is TGTGCCAGCTCCCGGGAGGGGCACACTGAAGCTTTCTTT. Amino acids: CASSREGHTEAFF.

The J gene is TRBJ2-1, the V gene TRBV29-1; 11 bases match TRBD2. Losses at the gene ends were 4 bases for V and 8 bases for J; bases not matched to a gene: 7. CDR3 length: 14 residues. Germline V lookup: CDR1 SQVTM, CDR2 ANQGSEA. The CDR3 here is CSVVTSGSIDEQFF. CDR3 nucleotides: TGCAGCGTTGTAACTAGCGGGAGCATAGATGAGCAGTTCTTC.

The chain couples TRBV7-3 to TRBJ2-3; TRBD2 matches at 12 bases. From germline, CDR1 is SGHTA and CDR2 FQGTGA. Germline trimming cut 4 bases from V and 2 bases from J; bases unmatched to any gene: 4. This CDR3 is built from 16 residues. The CDR3 region is CASSSGLAGITDTQYF. In DNA, the CDR3 is TGTGCCAGCAGCTCGGGACTAGCGGGTATCACAGATACGCAGTATTTT.

The chain combines TRBV6-6 with TRBJ1-5; no firm D call. The CDR3 length is 14 residues. Trimming left V 2 bases short and J 9 bases short, with 14 bases between. The germline gives CDR1 MNHNY, CDR2 SVGAGI (reference sequence). Written as DNA, the CDR3 is TGTGCCAGCAGTTACGGCCAGGACTTGGCGCCCCAGCATTTT. Translating gives CASSYGQDLAPQHF.

The V and J genes are TRBV29-1 and TRBJ1-1; 7 nucleotides line up with TRBD1. The CDR3 totals 15 residues. With 6 bases clipped from V and 1 base from J, the junction kept 11 bases outside the gene matches. From germline, CDR1 is SQVTM and CDR2 ANQGSEA. CDR3 residues: CSVTRGGGANTEAFF. The CDR3 nucleotides read TGCAGCGTAACAAGGGGAGGGGGCGCGAACACTGAAGCTTTCTTT.

This clone was detected once. J is TRBJ1-4 and V is TRBV7-2; possible D gene TRBD1, 6 bases. Germline V gives CDR1 SGHTA, CDR2 FQGNSA. This CDR3 region has 16 residues. Trimming removed 2 bases from V and 0 bases from J, with 10 bases in between. CDR3 sequence reads: CASSLNRAATNEKLFF. The CDR3 DNA reads as TGTGCCAGCAGCTTAAACAGGGCAGCAACTAATGAAAAACTGTTTTTT.

The chain combines TRBV19 with TRBJ2-5; TRBD2 matches at 10 bases. The CDR3 is made up of 17 amino acids. V was pared by 3 bases and J by 2 bases, with 9 bases of the junction left unmatched. Germline lookup yields CDR1 LNHDA and CDR2 SQIVND (reference sequence). This chain's CDR3 is CASSITKLAGDQETQYF. The CDR3 DNA sequence: TGTGCCAGTAGTATTACTAAGCTAGCGGGAGATCAAGAGACCCAGTACTTC. Together with reference TRBV19 and TRBJ2-5, the CDR3 gives the full variable domain: DGGITQSPKYLFRKEGQNVTLSCEQNLNHDAMYWYRQDPGQGLRLIYYSQIVNDFQKGDIAEGYSVSREKKESFPLTVTSAQKNPTAFYLCASSITKLAGDQETQYFGPGTRLLVL.

The chain combines TRBV10-3 with TRBJ2-7, with 9 bases aligning to TRBD1. The CDR3 has 12 amino acids. Germline CDR1 reads ENHRY; CDR2 reads SYGVKD. J gave up 3 bases and V 8 bases, and 2 bases lay outside the gene matches. CDR3 sequence (DNA): TGTGCCATCGGGGACAGGGTCTACGAGCAGTACTTC. It translates to CAIGDRVYEQYF.

The V call is TRBV9, the J call TRBJ1-2; D uncertain. The V gene's germline CDR1 is SGDLS and CDR2 YYNGEE. This CDR3 has 13 residues. V was trimmed by 4 bases and J by 10 bases, leaving 17 bases between them. The CDR3 DNA sequence: TGTGCCAGCAGCCTGGATGACCCCATCGTCTACACCTTC. Amino acid sequence: CASSLDDPIVYTF.

This chain joins TRBV30 and TRBJ1-4; D is undetermined. The CDR3 covers 13 residues. V was pared by 1 base and J by 0 bases, with 3 bases between. Germline CDR1 and CDR2: GTSNPN and SVGIG (reference sequence). CDR3 nucleotides: TGTGCCTGGAGTGCTGCAACTAATGAAAAACTGTTTTTT. Residues: CAWSAATNEKLFF. Supplemented by reference TRBV30 and TRBJ1-4, the full variable domain reads SQTIHQWPATLVQPVGSPLSLECTVEGTSNPNLYWYRQAAGRGLQLLFYSVGIGQISSEVPQNLSASRPQDRQFILSSKKLLLSDSGFYLCAWSAATNEKLFFGSGTQLSVL.

The chain links TRBV5-1 to TRBJ1-2; D is undetermined. The CDR3 extends over 13 amino acids. Germline V CDR1 and CDR2: SGHRS, YFSETQ. With 5 bases removed from V and 6 bases from J, the gap between germline ends came to 14 bases. The CDR3 loop is CASRAQTDDGYTF. The DNA of the CDR3 is TGCGCCAGCAGAGCCCAGACGGACGATGGCTACACCTTC.

The chain uses TRBV28 and TRBJ2-1, with D perhaps TRBD2 (7 bases). The CDR3 is 15 residues long. Germline CDR1 is MDHEN and CDR2 is SYDVKM. V lost 10 bases and J lost 7, with 23 bases in between. CDR3 coding DNA: TGTGCCATCCCTTTAGGGAGGGGGGCCAGTAATGAGCAGTTCTTC. The encoded protein is CAIPLGRGASNEQFF.

This clone was counted a single time. The chain is built from TRBV18 and TRBJ2-7; maybe TRBD2 (5 bases). CDR1 KGHSH and CDR2 LQKENI come from the germline V gene. The V end lost 1 base, the J end lost 4 bases, and 14 bases lay between the germline ends. The CDR3 runs to 15 residues. The CDR3 DNA follows: TGTGCCAGCTCACCACTTCCCGGGATGAATTACGAGCAGTACTTC. Its protein is CASSPLPGMNYEQYF.

The V and J genes are TRBV7-8 and TRBJ1-1; TRBD1 matches at 7 bases. Germline values: CDR1 SGHVS, CDR2 FQNEAQ. This CDR3 is built from 15 residues. V trimming: 2 bases; J trimming: 0 bases; junction bases outside the gene matches: 3. This chain's CDR3 is CASSLPGQLNTEAFF. CDR3 bases: TGTGCCAGCAGCTTACCGGGACAGCTGAACACTGAAGCTTTCTTT.

The J gene is TRBJ1-2, the V gene TRBV30; TRBD1 matches 8 bases. Looked up from germline, CDR1 is GTSNPN and CDR2 is SVGIG (reference sequence). Trimming at V came to 0 bases and at J to 3 bases, leaving 3 bases not matched to a gene. The CDR3 contains 14 residues. CDR3 in amino acids: CAWSVSRGHYGYTF. In nucleotides, the CDR3 is TGTGCCTGGAGTGTGAGCAGGGGGCACTATGGCTACACCTTC.

The chain joins TRBV5-8 to TRBJ2-1; possibly TRBD2 for D (5 bases). V was shortened by 2 bases and J by 10 bases, with 19 bases between the two germline ends. This CDR3 has 15 residues. The germline gives CDR1 SGHTS, CDR2 YDEGEE. This CDR3 is CASSFRAFGPGEQFF. For the CDR3, the DNA is TGTGCCAGCAGCTTTAGAGCGTTCGGGCCGGGGGAGCAGTTCTTC.

V usage is TRBV19 and J usage is TRBJ2-7; 8 nucleotides line up with TRBD2. Per germline, CDR1 LNHDA and CDR2 SQIVND (reference sequence). CDR3 size: 15 residues. Unmatched junction bases numbered 5, after V lost 1 base and J lost 3 bases. Here the CDR3 DNA reads TGTGCCAGTAGTATAGGAGGTAGCGGGAACTACGAGCAGTACTTC. Protein product: CASSIGGSGNYEQYF.

The CDR3 nucleotides are TGTGCCAGCAGCGTCCTGGCGACACCAACTCACAATGAGCAGTTCTTC. This sequence encodes CASSVLATPTHNEQFF. The V call is TRBV9, the J call TRBJ2-1; no firm D call. Germline CDR1 SGDLS, CDR2 YYNGEE. The CDR3 spans 16 residues. V lost 2 bases to trimming and J lost 5 bases, with 17 bases between them. Looking up the rest from reference TRBV9 and TRBJ2-1 gives the full variable domain: DSGVTQTPKHLITATGQRVTLRCSPRSGDLSVYWYQQSLDQGLQFLIQYYNGEERAKGNILERFSAQQFPDLHSELNLSSLELGDSALYFCASSVLATPTHNEQFFGPGTRLTVL.

In this sample, this clone turned up once. The chain combines TRBV28 with TRBJ2-5, with 7 bases aligning to TRBD1. Per the germline V gene, CDR1 is MDHEN and CDR2 is SYDVKM. CDR3 length: 17 residues. V lost 3 bases and J lost 4; bases outside the gene matches: 14. As DNA, the CDR3 is TGTGCCAGCAGTTTCCCGGGACAGCCCCCGGTGGGAGAGACCCAGTACTTC. Amino acid sequence: CASSFPGQPPVGETQYF.

The gene calls are TRBV18 and TRBJ1-1; D call uncertain. The CDR3 is made up of 13 amino acids. The ends were cut back, 2 bases at V and 1 base at J, with 5 bases in the middle. Germline V gives CDR1 KGHSH, CDR2 LQKENI. The chain's CDR3 is CASSPAENTEAFF. The CDR3 DNA reads as TGTGCCAGCTCACCAGCAGAGAACACTGAAGCTTTCTTT.

The V call is TRBV9, the J call TRBJ2-5; TRBD1 matches 8 bases. Germline V gene data show CDR1 as SGDLS and CDR2 as YYNGEE. Trimming cost V 0 bases and J 5 bases; bases outside gene matches: 3. The CDR3 has 14 amino acids. CDR3 sequence: CASSVETGVETQYF. For the CDR3, the DNA is TGTGCCAGCAGCGTAGAGACAGGGGTCGAGACCCAGTACTTC.

The rearrangement uses TRBV7-2 and TRBJ2-7; D gene ambiguous. The CDR3 is made up of 14 amino acids. In germline, CDR1 is SGHTA, CDR2 FQGNSA. The V end was cut by 2 bases, the J end by 4 bases, with 12 bases between. CDR3: CASSLNRFPYEQYF. CDR3 nucleotides: TGTGCCAGCAGCTTAAATCGGTTCCCTTACGAGCAGTACTTC. Together with reference TRBV7-2 and TRBJ2-7, the CDR3 gives the full variable domain: GAGVSQSPSNKVTEKGKDVELRCDPISGHTALYWYRQSLGQGLEFLIYFQGNSAPDKSGLPSDRFSAERTGGSVSTLTIQRTQQEDSAVYLCASSLNRFPYEQYFGPGTRLTVT.

The chain's CDR3 is CASSLILGYQPQHF. The DNA of the CDR3 is TGTGCCAGCAGCTTAATTTTAGGTTACCAGCCCCAGCATTTT. The chain combines TRBV7-2 with TRBJ1-5; D remains unclear. Trimming left V 2 bases short and J 7 bases short, with 12 bases between. Germline V gene data show CDR1 as SGHTA and CDR2 as FQGNSA. The CDR3 totals 14 residues.

This sequence joins TRBV6-9 and TRBJ1-3; D gene unclear. V was clipped by 6 bases and J by 0 bases, with 12 bases between them. The CDR3 extends over 15 amino acids. CDR1 and CDR2 (germline): MNHGY, SVAAGI. The CDR3 DNA reads as TGTGCCAGCAGCTCTACAGCAAGCTCTGGAAACACCATATATTTT. The encoded protein is CASSSTASSGNTIYF.

The chain combines TRBV19 with TRBJ2-2; 8 positions match TRBD1. The V segment lost 7 bases and the J segment 6 bases; nucleotides outside the gene matches: 7. The CDR3 has 14 residues. Germline CDR1 reads LNHDA; CDR2 reads SQIVND (reference sequence). The CDR3, as DNA: TGTGCCAGTAAGGTGACAGGGGTAGCCGGGGAGCTGTTTTTT. It yields the protein CASKVTGVAGELFF.

The DNA of the CDR3 is TGTGCCAGCAGCCCCTCGGGACTAGTAAACAATGAGCAGTTCTTC. Translated: CASSPSGLVNNEQFF. V and J are TRBV7-2 and TRBJ2-1; 8 nucleotides match TRBD2. With 5 bases clipped from V and 5 bases from J, the junction kept 8 bases outside the gene matches. The CDR3 loop spans 15 amino acids. CDR1 and CDR2 from the germline V gene are SGHTA and FQGNSA.

V and J are TRBV6-1 and TRBJ1-1, with unresolved D. Germline V gene lookup returns CDR1 MNHNS and CDR2 SASEGT. The germline V and J ends were trimmed by 6 bases and 0 bases, with 8 bases remaining between them. The CDR3 contains 13 residues. This CDR3 reads CASRRILNTEAFF. CDR3 coding DNA: TGTGCCAGCAGGAGGATATTGAACACTGAAGCTTTCTTT.

V gene TRBV6-1 combines with J gene TRBJ1-2; D gene ambiguous. The CDR3 contains 16 residues. CDR1 and CDR2 (germline): MNHNS, SASEGT. With 3 bases removed from V and 0 bases from J, the gap between germline ends came to 14 bases. The CDR3 here is CASSERRHVANYGYTF. Here the CDR3 DNA reads TGTGCCAGCAGTGAGCGAAGACACGTAGCTAACTATGGCTACACCTTC.

The chain has TRBV5-1 and TRBJ2-5; D is ambiguous. The CDR3 contains 15 residues. Germline values: CDR1 SGHRS, CDR2 YFSETQ. Trimming cost V 0 bases and J 5 bases, with 14 bases left between them. The CDR3 bases are TGCGCCAGCAGCTTGGTCGATCCAGGCCGGGAGACCCAGTACTTC. Amino acid sequence: CASSLVDPGRETQYF.